Each of the 17 T cell receptor beta chains below was sequenced from the same sample in a study of cytomegalovirus exposure and HLA in healthy donors. PCR involved 60 Vbeta and 13 Jbeta primers. The method was immunoSEQ multiplex PCR; TCRdb's version includes in-frame clones alone and lacks a portion of them. The sample table sets out 200,000 or so clones. Sequencing was carried out using PBMCs. The receptors derive from a boy younger than 18 in good health and CMV-seronegative.

V usage is TRBV6-5 and J usage is TRBJ2-5; possible D gene TRBD2, 6 bases. The germline V gene has CDR1 MNHEY and CDR2 SVGAGI. This CDR3 contains 14 residues. The ends were cut back, 4 bases at V and 5 bases at J, with 14 bases in the middle. This chain's CDR3 is CASSSSEDWETQYF. The DNA for the CDR3 is TGTGCCAGCAGTTCTAGCGAGGATTGGGAGACCCAGTACTTC.

The rearrangement links TRBV9 to TRBJ2-3; D gene ambiguous. CDR3 length equals 15 residues. The germline V and J ends were trimmed by 0 bases and 0 bases, with 8 bases remaining between them. From germline, CDR1 is SGDLS and CDR2 YYNGEE. The CDR3 nucleotides read TGTGCCAGCAGCGTAGACCTCCTAAGCACAGATACGCAGTATTTT. As protein: CASSVDLLSTDTQYF.

This chain joins TRBV7-9 and TRBJ1-2; 7 nucleotides line up with TRBD1. CDR3 length equals 15 residues. The junction had 14 bases not matched to a gene; V was cut back by 5 bases and J by 8 bases. Germline V gives CDR1 SEHNR, CDR2 FQNEAQ (reference sequence). In DNA, the CDR3 is TGTGCCAGCAGCCCCTCGGTGCAGGGGGTTAGGGGCTACACCTTC. It encodes CASSPSVQGVRGYTF. Drawing the rest from reference TRBV7-9 and TRBJ1-2, the complete variable domain is DTGVSQNPRHKITKRGQNVTFRCDPISEHNRLYWYRQTLGQGPEFLTYFQNEAQLEKSRLLSDRFSAERPKGSFSTLEIQRTEQGDSAMYLCASSPSVQGVRGYTFGSGTRLTVV.

The chain employs TRBV28 and TRBJ1-2; D is ambiguous. Trimming cost V 3 bases and J 2 bases, with 7 bases left between them. The germline V gene encodes CDR1 MDHEN and CDR2 SYDVKM. The CDR3 runs to 13 residues. This chain's CDR3 is CASSFGQNYGYTF. The DNA of the CDR3 is TGTGCCAGCAGTTTTGGGCAGAACTATGGCTACACCTTC.

The rearrangement uses TRBV2 and TRBJ2-7; TRBD2 matches at 7 bases. V lost 2 bases and J lost 4; bases outside the gene matches: 8. The CDR3 consists of 15 residues. Germline assignment: CDR1 SNHLY and CDR2 FYNNEI. The CDR3 protein is CASSENPGGPYEQYF. CDR3 in DNA: TGTGCCAGCAGTGAAAATCCGGGGGGACCATACGAGCAGTACTTC.

This chain connects TRBV5-8 to TRBJ1-5; D possibly corresponds to TRBD1 (6 bases). This CDR3 has 15 amino acids. The germline CDR1 and CDR2 sequences are SGHTS and YDEGEE. The V and J ends lost 0 bases and 2 bases respectively, with 9 bases between them. As DNA, the CDR3 is TGTGCCAGCAGCTTGGTCCGACAGGGCAATCAGCCCCAGCATTTT. Its translation: CASSLVRQGNQPQHF.

The CDR3 coding sequence is TGTGCCAGCAGCTCTCCGGGTGCCGGCACTGAAGCTTTCTTT. It specifies CASSSPGAGTEAFF. This sequence joins TRBV7-2 and TRBJ1-1; no definite D call. The CDR3 contains 14 residues. The V gene lost 4 bases and the J gene lost 4 bases, with 13 bases spanning the gap. The germline V gene encodes CDR1 SGHTA and CDR2 FQGNSA.

The V and J genes are TRBV9 and TRBJ1-3; tentatively, D is TRBD1 (5 bases). The CDR3 runs to 17 residues. Trimming took off 0 bases at V and 0 bases at J, with 13 bases between the two ends. In germline, CDR1 is SGDLS, CDR2 YYNGEE. CDR3 DNA: TGTGCCAGCAGCGTAGCCGGGGGAGCGCTCTCTGGAAACACCATATATTTT. It translates to CASSVAGGALSGNTIYF.

V usage is TRBV5-1 and J usage is TRBJ2-7; 12 bases match TRBD2. The CDR3 is made up of 15 amino acids. Per the germline V gene, CDR1 is SGHRS and CDR2 is YFSETQ. Trimming removed 6 bases from V and 4 bases from J; junction bases left unmatched: 8. The CDR3 reads CASTPTSGGWYEQYF. As DNA, the CDR3 is TGCGCCAGCACCCCGACTAGCGGGGGTTGGTACGAGCAGTACTTC.

V is TRBV19 and J is TRBJ1-2, with a tentative D call TRBD1 (6 bases). Germline V gene lookup returns CDR1 LNHDA and CDR2 SQIVND (reference sequence). The CDR3 runs to 15 residues. The V end lost 3 bases, the J end lost 7 bases, and 18 bases lay between the germline ends. The chain's CDR3 is CASSIWQGHTRGYTF. CDR3 nucleotides: TGTGCCAGTAGTATCTGGCAGGGACATACGCGTGGCTACACCTTC.

The chain links TRBV4-2 to TRBJ2-1; TRBD2 agrees at 12 bases. J was trimmed by 7 bases and V by 0 bases; bases with no gene match: 7. The germline V gene has CDR1 LGHNA and CDR2 YNFKEQ. CDR3 length equals 17 residues. CDR3 coding DNA: TGTGCCAGCAGCCAAGATTGGACGACTAGCGGGGGTAATGAGCAGTTCTTC. This codes for CASSQDWTTSGGNEQFF.

The chain recombines TRBV30 with TRBJ2-3, with TRBD2 identical over 7 bases. V was clipped by 0 bases and J by 2 bases; unmatched bases: 11. Germline V gene lookup returns CDR1 GTSNPN and CDR2 SVGIG (reference sequence). The CDR3 runs to 17 residues. The CDR3, as DNA: TGTGCCTGGAGTGTAGCCAGCGGGGTCTCGACCACAGATACGCAGTATTTT. This gives the protein CAWSVASGVSTTDTQYF.

The CDR3 bases are TGCGCCAGCAGCTGGACAGGGGGCCACTATGGCTACACCTTC. Protein product: CASSWTGGHYGYTF. This chain joins TRBV5-1 and TRBJ1-2; 11 bases align to TRBD1. Germline V gene sequence: CDR1 SGHRS, CDR2 YFSETQ. The CDR3 runs 14 residues. J lost 3 bases, V lost 3 bases, and 1 base had no gene match.

The chain links TRBV11-3 to TRBJ2-2; 11 bases agree with TRBD1. The CDR3 spans 14 residues. The V segment lost 8 bases and the J segment 3 bases; nucleotides outside the gene matches: 2. Germline loops: CDR1 SGHNT, CDR2 YENEEA. The CDR3 nucleotides are TGTGCCAGCCAGGGACAGGGGGACACCGGGGAGCTGTTTTTT. It yields the protein CASQGQGDTGELFF.

Written as DNA, the CDR3 is TGTGCCTGGAGTCGGGGGACAGGGGACTACAATGAGCAGTTCTTC. Encoded protein: CAWSRGTGDYNEQFF. This chain uses TRBV30 with TRBJ2-1; TRBD1 matches 10 bases. Germline CDR1 is GTSNPN and CDR2 is SVGIG (reference sequence). The CDR3 is made up of 15 amino acids. V shed 2 bases, J shed 3 bases, and the junction held 4 bases outside the gene matches.

The chain employs TRBV5-6 and TRBJ1-2, with 9 bases aligning to TRBD1. CDR3 length: 14 residues. CDR1 is SGHDT and CDR2 is YYEEEE in the germline V gene. The V gene end was trimmed by 4 bases and the J gene end by 7 bases; junction bases not matched to a gene: 8. CDR3 nucleotide sequence: TGTGCCAGCAGCGAGGGACAGGGAGGGGTTGGCTACACCTTC. Translation: CASSEGQGGVGYTF. The complete variable domain, with remaining parts taken from reference TRBV5-6 and TRBJ1-2, reads DAGVTQSPTHLIKTRGQQVTLRCSPKSGHDTVSWYQQALGQGPQFIFQYYEEEERQRGNFPDRFSGHQFPNYSSELNVNALLLGDSALYLCASSEGQGGVGYTFGSGTRLTVV.

With regard to this clone: An end of the junction differs from the germline gene, which may be a read error. The rearrangement joins TRBV7-9 to TRBJ1-4; D gene unclear. Germline CDR1 reads SEHNR; CDR2 reads FQNEAQ (reference sequence). The CDR3 has 16 residues. The CDR3 coding sequence is TGTGCCAGCAGCTTAAGTACCTGGCGGGGAAATGGAAAACTGTTTTTT. As protein: CASSLSTWRGNGKLFF.